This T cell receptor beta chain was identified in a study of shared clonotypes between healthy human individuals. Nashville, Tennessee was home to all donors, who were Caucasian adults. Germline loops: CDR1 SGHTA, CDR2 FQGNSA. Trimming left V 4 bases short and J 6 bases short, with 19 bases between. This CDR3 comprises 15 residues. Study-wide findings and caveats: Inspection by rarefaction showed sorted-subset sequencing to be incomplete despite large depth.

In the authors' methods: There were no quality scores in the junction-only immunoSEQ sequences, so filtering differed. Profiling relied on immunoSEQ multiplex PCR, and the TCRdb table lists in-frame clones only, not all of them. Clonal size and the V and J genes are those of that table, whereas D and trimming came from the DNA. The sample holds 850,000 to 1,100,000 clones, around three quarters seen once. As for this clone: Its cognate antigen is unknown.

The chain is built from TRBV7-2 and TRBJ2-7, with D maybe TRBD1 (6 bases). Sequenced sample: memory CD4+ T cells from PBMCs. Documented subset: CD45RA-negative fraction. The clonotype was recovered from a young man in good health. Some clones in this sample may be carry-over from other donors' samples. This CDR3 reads CASSSRPTAGAEQYF. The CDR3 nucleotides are TGTGCCAGCAGCTCCCGTCCGACTGCAGGGGCCGAGCAGTACTTC.